This T cell receptor beta chain is from a study of blood T cells in healthy people across ages. This clonotype was detected a few times. Sample-barcoded 5' priming and a J-beta primer mix drove a second PCR of about 6 to 12 cycles. In TCRdb, the 5' RACE reads were re-called with MiXCR into one record per CDR3 protein. This table has about 1 million distinct CDR3 sequences, under 55% appearing once. The germline gives CDR1 SGHTA, CDR2 FQGNSA. V gave up 11 bases and J gave up 2 bases, with 14 bases separating them. This CDR3 has 13 amino acids. This chain connects TRBV7-2 to TRBJ2-3; weak D call: TRBD2 (6 bases). The sequence came from a woman aged 60-70 years in good health. Sequencing was done on a sample of blood. The CDR3 is CAGRLVDTDTQYF. CDR3 sequence (DNA): TGTGCCGGCCGACTAGTTGACACAGATACGCAGTATTTT.